The clone carrying this T cell receptor beta chain was seen just once. Its antigen is undetermined. TCRdb's table, derived via immunoSEQ multiplex PCR, lists solely in-frame clones and lacks some. In the table there are roughly 30,000 clones, almost 90% of which are singletons. The data were taken from a study of lymphopenia after photon versus proton radiotherapy. Study-wide results and limits: Survival link was tested only in deceased patients; proton benefit remains a possibility.

Germline assignment: CDR1 LNHDA and CDR2 SQIVND (reference sequence). Losses at the gene ends were 5 bases for V and 7 bases for J; bases not matched to a gene: 4. The CDR3 runs 13 residues. The TCR comes from a woman between 50 and 59 years old with pancreatic cancer. The rearrangement joins TRBV19 to TRBJ2-1, with TRBD1 matching over 8 bases. The specimen comprised peripheral blood, sampled from a patient treated with photon-based radiotherapy. Written as DNA, the CDR3 is TGTGCCAGTAGTGGGGACAGGTCGAATGAGCAGTTCTTC. This sequence encodes CASSGDRSNEQFF.